The T cell receptor beta chain described here comes from a study of blood T cell repertoires in COVID-19. Study details: COVID-19 samples from acute and convalescent phases originated in the United States, Italy and Spain. T cells, B-cell-depleted T cells, or PBMCs provided the cDNA or gDNA that served as material.

Per the study methods: Reference gene primer amplification yielded estimated nucleated cell counts. The protocol was immunoSEQ multiplex PCR, while the TCRdb copy is restricted to in-frame clones and leaves out a portion. V and J calls and clone size are copied from that table; D and trimming were computed from the DNA. The sample contains tens of thousands of clones, around 87% of which appear only once. V lost 4 bases, J lost 2 bases, and 5 bases stayed unmatched. This CDR3 region has 16 residues. Germline loops: CDR1 SGHNT, CDR2 YYREEE (reference sequence). The specimen sequenced was peripheral blood. The rearrangement joins TRBV5-4 to TRBJ2-3, with 12 positions matching TRBD2. The receptor comes from a human donor in a cohort sampled during active COVID-19. The DNA for the CDR3 is TGTGCCAGCAGCAACGGACTAGCGGGACCCACAGATACGCAGTATTTT. This gives the protein CASSNGLAGPTDTQYF.